The 28 T cell receptor beta chains reported below all come from one sample, sequenced in a study of blood T cell repertoires in COVID-19. Assay used: immunoSEQ multiplex PCR; TCRdb lists only in-frame clones, some missing. The data hold hundreds of thousands of clones, with about nine tenths observed a single time. Sequencing was performed on peripheral blood. The receptors were sampled from a woman aged 55-75 years with acute or convalescent COVID-19.

On this clone: Other DNA sequences of this sample code for an identical CDR3. The rearrangement uses TRBV9 and TRBJ2-1; 7 bases match TRBD1. Looked up from germline, CDR1 is SGDLS and CDR2 is YYNGEE. The CDR3 contains 15 residues. V shed 0 bases, J shed 0 bases, and the junction held 0 bases outside the gene matches. CDR3 coding DNA: TGTGCCAGCAGCGTAGGACAGGGCTCCTACAATGAGCAGTTCTTC. It translates to CASSVGQGSYNEQFF.

The CDR3 coding sequence is TGTGCCAGCAGCTTATCCGGACTAGCGGACCCCTCCTACGAGCAGTACTTC. This gives the protein CASSLSGLADPSYEQYF. The chain has TRBV7-6 and TRBJ2-7, with 10 bases lining up with TRBD2. This CDR3 comprises 17 residues. Germline V gene data show CDR1 as SGHVS and CDR2 as FNYEAQ. V shed 2 bases, J shed 0 bases, and the junction held 7 bases outside the gene matches.

V is TRBV28 and J is TRBJ2-7; the D is unclear. Trimming removed 4 bases from V and 3 bases from J, with 7 bases in between. Germline CDR1 reads MDHEN; CDR2 reads SYDVKM. The CDR3 extends over 12 amino acids. DNA of the CDR3: TGTGCCAGCAGTTCCCCTTTCTACGAGCAGTACTTC. Protein product: CASSSPFYEQYF.

The J gene is TRBJ1-2, the V gene TRBV5-5; the D is unclear. In germline, CDR1 is SGHKS, CDR2 YYEKEE (reference sequence). CDR3 size: 15 residues. V was clipped by 0 bases and J by 4 bases, with 13 bases between them. The CDR3 sequence is CASSLASGNLYGYTF. CDR3 nucleotide sequence: TGTGCCAGCAGCTTGGCCTCGGGGAACCTCTATGGCTACACCTTC.

This chain joins TRBV7-9 and TRBJ2-3; TRBD2 aligns across 8 bases. Germline V lookup: CDR1 SEHNR, CDR2 FQNEAQ (reference sequence). V shed 3 bases and J 0 bases; nucleotides not matched to a gene: 2. The CDR3 has 15 residues. The CDR3 bases are TGTGCCAGCAGCTTCCGGGAGGGGAGCACAGATACGCAGTATTTT. Translating gives CASSFREGSTDTQYF.

This chain joins TRBV28 and TRBJ2-1, with D unresolved. The CDR3 length is 11 residues. The V end lost 6 bases, the J end lost 8 bases, and 8 bases lay between the germline ends. Germline assignment: CDR1 MDHEN and CDR2 SYDVKM. CDR3 nucleotide sequence: TGTGCCAGCAGGGAGCGCTATGAGCAGTTCTTC. Its protein product is CASRERYEQFF. Together with reference TRBV28 and TRBJ2-1, the CDR3 gives the full variable domain: DVKVTQSSRYLVKRTGEKVFLECVQDMDHENMFWYRQDPGLGLRLIYFSYDVKMKEKGDIPEGYSVSREKKERFSLILESASTNQTSMYLCASRERYEQFFGPGTRLTVL.

This chain connects TRBV7-9 to TRBJ1-4; D remains ambiguous. Germline V gene data show CDR1 as SEHNR and CDR2 as FQNEAQ (reference sequence). The CDR3 totals 13 residues. V shed 6 bases and J shed 7 bases, with 12 bases lying between them. CDR3 in DNA: TGTGCCAGCAGTTCTAATTTTCCTGAAAAACTGTTTTTT. Amino acid sequence: CASSSNFPEKLFF.

The J gene is TRBJ1-3, the V gene TRBV27, with D perhaps TRBD1 (6 bases). Looked up from germline, CDR1 is MNHEY and CDR2 is SMNVEV (reference sequence). The CDR3 is 15 residues long. Trimming took off 6 bases at V and 0 bases at J, with 12 bases between the two ends. CDR3 residues: CASRGAGFSGNTIYF. In DNA, the CDR3 is TGTGCCAGCAGGGGGGCAGGGTTCTCTGGAAACACCATATATTTT.

The chain links TRBV19 to TRBJ2-2; 7 nucleotides align to TRBD1. V was pared by 3 bases and J by 1 base, with 5 bases of the junction left unmatched. This CDR3 has 16 amino acids. Looked up from germline, CDR1 is LNHDA and CDR2 is SQIVND (reference sequence). The CDR3 DNA sequence: TGTGCCAGTAGTATTTTCAGGGGGTTGAACACCGGGGAGCTGTTTTTT. Amino acid sequence: CASSIFRGLNTGELFF. Together with reference TRBV19 and TRBJ2-2, the CDR3 gives the full variable domain: DGGITQSPKYLFRKEGQNVTLSCEQNLNHDAMYWYRQDPGQGLRLIYYSQIVNDFQKGDIAEGYSVSREKKESFPLTVTSAQKNPTAFYLCASSIFRGLNTGELFFGEGSRLTVL.

V usage is TRBV10-3 and J usage is TRBJ2-3, with D tentatively TRBD2 (7 bases). The V and J ends lost 6 bases and 4 bases respectively, with 11 bases between them. Germline CDR1 and CDR2: ENHRY and SYGVKD. This CDR3 region has 13 residues. The DNA for the CDR3 is TGTGCCATCAGGGAAGGGGGGGCAGATACGCAGTATTTT. Translated, it gives CAIREGGADTQYF.

J is TRBJ1-1 and V is TRBV7-2; 10 bases match TRBD1. The germline V gene encodes CDR1 SGHTA and CDR2 FQGNSA. The CDR3 contains 16 residues. V gave up 4 bases and J gave up 4 bases; unmatched junction bases: 9. The CDR3 DNA sequence: TGTGCCAGCAGCTCGATGACAGGGGGCTCGGGCACTGAAGCTTTCTTT. Translation gives CASSSMTGGSGTEAFF. The variable domain in full, with the rest retrieved from reference TRBV7-2 and TRBJ1-1, is GAGVSQSPSNKVTEKGKDVELRCDPISGHTALYWYRQSLGQGLEFLIYFQGNSAPDKSGLPSDRFSAERTGGSVSTLTIQRTQQEDSAVYLCASSSMTGGSGTEAFFGQGTRLTVV.

The rearrangement joins TRBV6-5 to TRBJ2-4; 7 nucleotides align to TRBD1. The V and J ends lost 4 bases and 3 bases, in that order; junction bases with no gene match: 3. Germline V gene lookup returns CDR1 MNHEY and CDR2 SVGAGI. CDR3 size: 14 residues. The CDR3 DNA is TGTGCCAGCAGTTCCGACAGGGTCAAAAACATTCAGTACTTC. This gives the protein CASSSDRVKNIQYF.

The chain recombines TRBV3-1 (or the pseudogene TRBV3-2) with TRBJ2-5; 7 bases map to TRBD2. Losses at the gene ends were 1 base for V and 1 base for J; bases not matched to a gene: 0. The CDR3 has 14 residues. The germline V gene has CDR1 LGHDT and CDR2 YNNKEL (reference sequence). The DNA of the CDR3 is TGTGCCAGCAGCCAAGGGGGGGGCCAAGAGACCCAGTACTTC. It yields the protein CASSQGGGQETQYF.

This clone was seen just once. V gene TRBV11-2 combines with J gene TRBJ2-1; no clear D. Trimming shortened V by 1 base and J by 9 bases, and 16 bases separated the two germline ends. The germline V gene has CDR1 SGHAT and CDR2 FQNNGV. This CDR3 region has 15 residues. The CDR3 is CASSLVALVGAEQFF. Written as DNA, the CDR3 is TGTGCCAGCAGCTTAGTAGCCCTCGTGGGTGCTGAGCAGTTCTTC.

J is TRBJ2-1 and V is TRBV9; D uncertain. Germline lookup yields CDR1 SGDLS and CDR2 YYNGEE. Between the trimmed V and J ends, which lost 3 bases and 1 base, there was a span of 8 bases. The CDR3 extends over 14 amino acids. The CDR3 is CASSADTSYNEQFF. CDR3 DNA: TGTGCCAGCAGCGCCGACACTTCCTACAATGAGCAGTTCTTC.

This chain links TRBV28 with TRBJ1-5; 8 positions agree with TRBD1. Losses at the gene ends were 6 bases for V and 3 bases for J; bases not matched to a gene: 4. The V gene's germline CDR1 is MDHEN and CDR2 SYDVKM. This CDR3 is built from 14 residues. In DNA form, the CDR3 reads TGTGCCAGCAGGGCACAGGGGGACAATCAGCCCCAGCATTTT. This sequence encodes CASRAQGDNQPQHF.

Concerning this clone itself: Distinct nucleotide sequences in the sample also encode this CDR3. The rearrangement uses TRBV7-2 and TRBJ2-7, with a weak D call TRBD2 (7 bases). The CDR3 consists of 14 residues. The germline V and J ends were trimmed by 1 base and 2 bases, with 9 bases remaining between them. Per germline, CDR1 SGHTA and CDR2 FQGNSA. CDR3 bases: TGTGCCAGCAGCTTAGGGGGGGGGCCCTACGAGCAGTACTTC. It translates to CASSLGGGPYEQYF.

The gene calls are TRBV4-3 and TRBJ1-4, with 7 bases fitting TRBD1. V was clipped by 0 bases and J by 11 bases; unmatched bases: 9. The CDR3 has 15 amino acids. CDR1 and CDR2 (germline): LGHNA, YSLEER. CDR3 region: CASSQEGGGGGKLFF. The CDR3 coding sequence is TGCGCCAGCAGCCAAGAAGGAGGGGGCGGAGGGAAACTGTTTTTT.

This chain links TRBV28 with TRBJ1-5; D is ambiguous. The CDR3 covers 14 residues. V shed 3 bases and J shed 5 bases, with 11 bases lying between them. Germline V gives CDR1 MDHEN, CDR2 SYDVKM. CDR3 residues: CASSFYSLDQPQHF. CDR3 nucleotide sequence: TGTGCCAGCAGTTTTTACAGCCTGGATCAGCCCCAGCATTTT. Using reference TRBV28 and TRBJ1-5 for the parts outside the CDR3, the full variable domain is DVKVTQSSRYLVKRTGEKVFLECVQDMDHENMFWYRQDPGLGLRLIYFSYDVKMKEKGDIPEGYSVSREKKERFSLILESASTNQTSMYLCASSFYSLDQPQHFGDGTRLSIL.

The chain combines TRBV5-1 with TRBJ1-4; 9 bases align to TRBD1. The CDR3 contains 16 residues. From germline, CDR1 is SGHRS and CDR2 YFSETQ. J gave up 4 bases and V 4 bases, and 8 bases lay outside the gene matches. CDR3 protein: CASSAQGQGLNEKLFF. CDR3 nucleotides: TGCGCCAGCAGCGCCCAGGGACAGGGCCTTAATGAAAAACTGTTTTTT.

This clone was detected a few times. The CDR3 DNA follows: TGTGCCAGCAGCAAGGGGAGGCTCACCGGGGAGCTGTTTTTT. Its protein is CASSKGRLTGELFF. V is TRBV14 and J is TRBJ2-2, with TRBD2 as a possible D gene (6 bases). V was clipped by 5 bases and J by 4 bases, with 11 bases between them. Per germline, CDR1 SGHDN and CDR2 FVKESK. The CDR3 length is 14 residues.

The rearrangement joins TRBV19 to TRBJ2-3; 12 bases agree with TRBD1. Germline V gene sequence: CDR1 LNHDA, CDR2 SQIVND (reference sequence). The CDR3 loop spans 16 amino acids. The V and J ends lost 3 bases and 5 bases, in that order; junction bases with no gene match: 6. CDR3 nucleotides: TGTGCCAGTAGTATGCCCGGGACAGGGGGCGAAGATACGCAGTATTTT. Translating gives CASSMPGTGGEDTQYF.

The rearrangement joins TRBV5-4 to TRBJ1-1; no definite D call. There are 13 residues in the CDR3. Trimming pared 7 bases from V and 4 bases from J, leaving 14 bases between. Per the germline V gene, CDR1 is SGHNT and CDR2 is YYREEE (reference sequence). The CDR3 DNA is TGTGCCAGCCGTTCGCAAAGGAGCACTGAAGCTTTCTTT. This gives the protein CASRSQRSTEAFF.

The CDR3 coding sequence is TGTGCCATCAGGGGGGGTACAGGAGCTAACTATGGCTACACCTTC. Translating it yields CAIRGGTGANYGYTF. The chain is built from TRBV10-3 and TRBJ1-2; a weak D match, TRBD1 (5 bases). CDR1 and CDR2 (germline): ENHRY, SYGVKD. CDR3 size: 15 residues. The germline V and J ends were trimmed by 6 bases and 0 bases, with 14 bases remaining between them.

The chain recombines TRBV7-2 with TRBJ1-2; 7 bases are shared with TRBD1. CDR3 size: 13 residues. In germline, CDR1 is SGHTA, CDR2 FQGNSA. The V and J ends lost 5 bases and 5 bases, in that order; junction bases with no gene match: 5. DNA of the CDR3: TGTGCCAGCAGCCAGGACAGGCAATATGGCTACACCTTC. This sequence encodes CASSQDRQYGYTF.

The chain couples TRBV3-1 (or the pseudogene TRBV3-2) to TRBJ1-1; D remains ambiguous. CDR3 size: 14 residues. V was shortened by 1 base and J by 1 base, with 7 bases between the two germline ends. The germline gives CDR1 LGHDT, CDR2 YNNKEL (reference sequence). Written as DNA, the CDR3 is TGTGCCAGCAGCCAAGTAGGAGGGAACACTGAAGCTTTCTTT. Residues: CASSQVGGNTEAFF.

The CDR3 DNA is TGTGCCAGCAGCTTAACAGGCGGTGAAGCTTTCTTT. Translated: CASSLTGGEAFF. This rearrangement joins TRBV11-3 to TRBJ1-1, with a weak D call TRBD1 (5 bases). The CDR3 runs 12 residues. Germline CDR1 SGHNT, CDR2 YENEEA. Trimming pared 2 bases from V and 7 bases from J, leaving 8 bases between.

This clone was detected only once. The chain is built from TRBV5-1 and TRBJ1-1, with 10 bases lining up with TRBD1. Germline assignment: CDR1 SGHRS and CDR2 YFSETQ. The CDR3 has 18 amino acids. J lost 1 base, V lost 0 bases, and 9 bases had no gene match. Written as DNA, the CDR3 is TGCGCCAGCAGCTTGGTGCCTTTGACAGGGGGCGCGAACACTGAAGCTTTCTTT. As protein: CASSLVPLTGGANTEAFF. The variable domain in full, with the rest retrieved from reference TRBV5-1 and TRBJ1-1, is KAGVTQTPRYLIKTRGQQVTLSCSPISGHRSVSWYQQTPGQGLQFLFEYFSETQRNKGNFPGRFSGRQFSNSRSEMNVSTLELGDSALYLCASSLVPLTGGANTEAFFGQGTRLTVV.